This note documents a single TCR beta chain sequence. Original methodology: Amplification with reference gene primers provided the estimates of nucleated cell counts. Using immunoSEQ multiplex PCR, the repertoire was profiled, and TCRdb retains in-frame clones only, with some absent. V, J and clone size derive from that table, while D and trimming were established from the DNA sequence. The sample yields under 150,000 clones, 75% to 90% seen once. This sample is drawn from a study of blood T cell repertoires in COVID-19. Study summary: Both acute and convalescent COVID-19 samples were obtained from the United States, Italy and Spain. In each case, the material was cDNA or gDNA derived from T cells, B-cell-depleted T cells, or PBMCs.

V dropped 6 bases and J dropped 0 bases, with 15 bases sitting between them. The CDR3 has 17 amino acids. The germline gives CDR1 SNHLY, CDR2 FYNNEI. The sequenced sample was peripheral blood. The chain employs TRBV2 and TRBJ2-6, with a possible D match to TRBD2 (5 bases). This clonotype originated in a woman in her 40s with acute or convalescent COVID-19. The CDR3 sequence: CASSAVVGLSGANVLTF. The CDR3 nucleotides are TGTGCCAGCAGCGCTGTTGTAGGACTCTCTGGGGCCAACGTCCTGACTTTC. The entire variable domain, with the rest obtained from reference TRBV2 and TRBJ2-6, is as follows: EPEVTQTPSHQVTQMGQEVILRCVPISNHLYFYWYRQILGQKVEFLVSFYNNEISEKSEIFDDQFSVERPDGSNFTLKIRSTKLEDSAMYFCASSAVVGLSGANVLTFGAGSRLTVL.